The 27 T cell receptor beta chains reported below all come from one sample, sequenced in a study of beta chain features in type 1 diabetes. Expressed TCRB transcripts got sequenced, as all isolated RNA was reverse transcribed. Sequencing was performed with immunoSEQ multiplex PCR; in TCRdb, only in-frame clones are kept and a portion is missing. The table includes roughly 180,000 clones, about an eighth detected once. The specimen sequenced was central memory CD4+ T cells from blood. The receptors originated from a young woman in good health.

There are a few counts of this clone. The chain is built from TRBV18 and TRBJ2-1; D ambiguous. V was trimmed by 0 bases and J by 5 bases, leaving 5 bases between them. This CDR3 contains 13 residues. Germline V gene data show CDR1 as KGHSH and CDR2 as LQKENI. CDR3 sequence: CASSPPTHNEQFF. In nucleotides, the CDR3 is TGTGCCAGCTCACCACCCACACACAATGAGCAGTTCTTC.

This clone was counted a few times. The J gene is TRBJ2-1, the V gene TRBV30; D is perhaps TRBD1 (5 bases). The germline gives CDR1 GTSNPN, CDR2 SVGIG (reference sequence). The CDR3 consists of 13 residues. V lost 2 bases to trimming and J lost 6 bases, with 11 bases between them. The DNA of the CDR3 is TGTGCCTGGAGTCGGAAACAGGTCAATGAGCAGTTCTTC. Its translation is CAWSRKQVNEQFF.

This sequence joins TRBV7-6 and TRBJ2-5; 8 nucleotides align to TRBD1. With V trimmed by 2 bases and J by 5 bases, 7 bases remained unmatched. The germline gives CDR1 SGHVS, CDR2 FNYEAQ. There are 15 residues in the CDR3. CDR3 sequence: CASSLRQGSRETQYF. The CDR3 DNA sequence: TGTGCCAGCAGCTTACGACAGGGGTCGAGGGAGACCCAGTACTTC. Complete variable domain (other parts from reference TRBV7-6 and TRBJ2-5): GAGVSQSPRYKVTKRGQDVALRCDPISGHVSLYWYRQALGQGPEFLTYFNYEAQQDKSGLPNDRFSAERPEGSISTLTIQRTEQRDSAMYRCASSLRQGSRETQYFGPGTRLLVL.

This clone was counted only a few times. The V and J genes are TRBV5-1 and TRBJ2-7, with 9 bases aligning to TRBD2. Trimming removed 0 bases from V and 5 bases from J; junction bases left unmatched: 18. CDR3 size: 19 residues. CDR1 and CDR2 (germline): SGHRS, YFSETQ. CDR3 residues: CASSLAIYVVAGVFDEQYF. For the CDR3, the DNA is TGCGCCAGCAGCTTGGCCATTTATGTCGTAGCGGGAGTTTTCGACGAGCAGTACTTC.

The sample holds a few counts of this clone. V and J are TRBV4-2 and TRBJ1-2; TRBD1 matches at 9 bases. The germline V gene has CDR1 LGHNA and CDR2 YNFKEQ. The CDR3 has 18 amino acids. V shed 5 bases and J 0 bases; nucleotides not matched to a gene: 13. The CDR3 DNA follows: TGTGCCAGCAGCTCGCACACAGGGGGCGTCTCCCCTAACTATGGCTACACCTTC. As protein: CASSSHTGGVSPNYGYTF.

The J gene is TRBJ2-7, the V gene TRBV13; no reliable D call. This CDR3 region has 12 residues. V shed 4 bases and J shed 2 bases, with 6 bases lying between them. Germline V CDR1 and CDR2: PRHDT, FYEKMQ (reference sequence). In nucleotides, the CDR3 is TGTGCCAGCAGCTACGCGACCTACGAGCAGTACTTC. Translating gives CASSYATYEQYF.

This clone appeared many times. J is TRBJ2-7 and V is TRBV5-1, with a possible D match to TRBD2 (6 bases). Germline values: CDR1 SGHRS, CDR2 YFSETQ. The length of the CDR3 is 15 residues. Trimming removed 0 bases at V and 3 bases at J, with 13 bases between. DNA for the CDR3: TGCGCCAGCAGCTTGGGGCCTAGCGCCAGCTACGAGCAGTACTTC. Protein product: CASSLGPSASYEQYF.

The chain employs TRBV4-2 and TRBJ2-5, with D tentatively TRBD2 (6 bases). CDR3 size: 15 residues. The V end lost 0 bases, the J end lost 3 bases, and 11 bases lay between the germline ends. The germline V gene has CDR1 LGHNA and CDR2 YNFKEQ. The CDR3 loop reads CASSQEEGREETQYF. DNA for the CDR3: TGTGCCAGCAGCCAAGAGGAGGGCCGGGAAGAGACCCAGTACTTC.

This clone was recorded a few times. The V and J genes are TRBV18 and TRBJ2-5, with unresolved D. Germline values: CDR1 KGHSH, CDR2 LQKENI. This CDR3 comprises 13 residues. V lost 2 bases, J lost 5 bases, and 9 bases lay in between. The CDR3 loop reads CASSPGFGETQYF. CDR3 DNA: TGTGCCAGCTCACCAGGGTTCGGGGAGACCCAGTACTTC.

V usage is TRBV6-6 and J usage is TRBJ1-3, with D maybe TRBD1 (5 bases). V was clipped by 6 bases and J by 1 base, with 13 bases between them. The CDR3 is 15 amino acids. Germline V lookup: CDR1 MNHNY, CDR2 SVGAGI (reference sequence). The CDR3 sequence: CASRPLGGSGNTIYF. DNA for the CDR3: TGTGCCAGCAGACCCCTTGGGGGGTCTGGAAACACCATATATTTT.

In its sample, this clone was seen a few times. The chain carries TRBV5-1 and TRBJ2-5; 7 bases match TRBD1. CDR3 length: 15 amino acids. Germline trimming cut 0 bases from V and 2 bases from J; bases unmatched to any gene: 4. CDR1 SGHRS and CDR2 YFSETQ come from the germline V gene. The CDR3: CASSLASTGQETQYF. Here the CDR3 DNA reads TGCGCCAGCAGCTTGGCTTCGACAGGGCAAGAGACCCAGTACTTC.

Written as DNA, the CDR3 is TGCGCCAGCAGCACAACCGGGACAGGGTATGATGAGCAGTTCTTC. Protein sequence: CASSTTGTGYDEQFF. V and J are TRBV5-1 and TRBJ2-1, with 9 bases lining up with TRBD1. V lost 4 bases and J lost 8; bases outside the gene matches: 10. CDR1 and CDR2 from the germline V gene are SGHRS and YFSETQ. The CDR3 is made up of 15 amino acids.

V gene TRBV21-1 combines with J gene TRBJ2-5; the DNA was not used to check the table's D call, TRBD2. TRBV21-1 is marked as a pseudogene. This CDR3 is built from 16 residues. CDR3 in DNA: TGTGCCAGCAGCAAAAGGAGCGAGGGAGCGGGGGGGACCCAGTACTTC. Translation: CASSKRSEGAGGTQYF.

This clone was seen only a few times. Other DNA sequences of this sample code for an identical CDR3. The DNA of the CDR3 is TGTGCCAGCTCACCACCTGGGGGGATCTCTTACGAGCAGTACTTC. Translation gives CASSPPGGISYEQYF. This sequence joins TRBV18 and TRBJ2-7; TRBD2 might be the D (6 bases). The CDR3 loop spans 15 amino acids. CDR1 and CDR2 from the germline V gene are KGHSH and LQKENI. V lost 0 bases to trimming and J lost 4 bases, with 13 bases between them.

This clone was counted a few times. The same CDR3 arises from other DNA sequences in this sample as well. The rearrangement uses TRBV30 and TRBJ1-5, with TRBD1 matching 7 bases. This CDR3 is 13 amino acids long. The junction had 3 bases not matched to a gene; V was cut back by 3 bases and J by 4 bases. Per the germline V gene, CDR1 is GTSNPN and CDR2 is SVGIG (reference sequence). The CDR3 reads CAWSRDSNQPQHF. CDR3 sequence (DNA): TGTGCCTGGAGCCGGGACAGTAATCAGCCCCAGCATTTT.

This clone was counted between two and nine times. The V call is TRBV11-1, the J call TRBJ1-1, with D tentatively TRBD1 (5 bases). V was clipped by 3 bases and J by 5 bases, with 10 bases between them. The CDR3 runs 13 residues. The germline V gene has CDR1 SGHAT and CDR2 FQDESV (reference sequence). CDR3 sequence (DNA): TGTGCCAGCAGCTTGCAGGGTTGGACTGAAGCTTTCTTT. This translates into CASSLQGWTEAFF.

This clone was picked up a small number of times. The J gene is TRBJ2-3, the V gene TRBV2, with 12 bases lining up with TRBD2. Germline CDR1 SNHLY, CDR2 FYNNEI. The CDR3 has 15 residues. V trimming: 7 bases; J trimming: 11 bases; junction bases outside the gene matches: 13. The CDR3: CASTGASGRAGGQYF. Written as DNA, the CDR3 is TGTGCCAGCACCGGGGCTAGCGGGAGGGCCGGGGGGCAGTATTTT.

The V and J genes are TRBV29-1 and TRBJ2-1, with a tentative D call TRBD1 (6 bases). This CDR3 region has 14 residues. The V end was cut by 7 bases, the J end by 5 bases, with 18 bases between. The germline V gene encodes CDR1 SQVTM and CDR2 ANQGSEA. The CDR3 reads CSGHGQFRNNEQFF. In DNA form, the CDR3 reads TGCAGCGGACATGGACAGTTCCGAAACAATGAGCAGTTCTTC.

The table lists this clone with many counts. This chain joins TRBV10-3 and TRBJ2-3; no reliable D call. The CDR3 has 13 amino acids. Germline V gives CDR1 ENHRY, CDR2 SYGVKD. Trimming pared 5 bases from V and 5 bases from J, leaving 11 bases between. CDR3 sequence (DNA): TGTGCCATCAGTCCTGAGGCCCTAGATACGCAGTATTTT. This sequence encodes CAISPEALDTQYF.

V usage is TRBV7-2 and J usage is TRBJ2-1; D is uncertain. This CDR3 is 14 amino acids long. CDR1 is SGHTA and CDR2 is FQGNSA in the germline V gene. Between the trimmed V and J ends, which lost 5 bases and 4 bases, there was a span of 12 bases. CDR3 loop: CASSVSRRYNEQFF. In nucleotides, the CDR3 is TGTGCCAGCAGCGTGTCTCGGCGGTACAATGAGCAGTTCTTC.

The chain has TRBV7-9 and TRBJ1-2; tentative D call: TRBD1 (5 bases). Germline V gives CDR1 SEHNR, CDR2 FQNEAQ (reference sequence). CDR3 length: 16 residues. V lost 1 base, J lost 4 bases, and 16 bases lay in between. CDR3 bases: TGTGCCAGCAGCTTAGACCTACAGGAAAGGGCCTATGGCTACACCTTC. Amino acid sequence: CASSLDLQERAYGYTF.

This CDR3 is CAWSGGHGNQPQHF. CDR3 nucleotide sequence: TGTGCCTGGAGTGGGGGACACGGCAATCAGCCCCAGCATTTT. J is TRBJ1-5 and V is TRBV30; weak D call: TRBD1 (6 bases). There are 14 residues in the CDR3. Trimming removed 1 base from V and 2 bases from J, with 9 bases in between. Germline CDR1 GTSNPN, CDR2 SVGIG (reference sequence).

This clone was seen only a few times. The J gene is TRBJ2-5, the V gene TRBV18; 8 nucleotides align to TRBD1. After removal of 0 bases from V and 5 bases from J, the junction contained 8 bases not matched to a gene. The CDR3 is made up of 16 amino acids. Germline CDR1 is KGHSH and CDR2 is LQKENI. CDR3 amino acids: CASSPPRTGTKETQYF. The CDR3 region has the DNA TGTGCCAGCTCACCACCGAGGACAGGGACAAAGGAGACCCAGTACTTC.

The chain recombines TRBV11-2 with TRBJ2-4; perhaps TRBD2 as D (6 bases). Per germline, CDR1 SGHAT and CDR2 FQNNGV. The CDR3 is 15 amino acids. The V and J ends lost 3 bases and 0 bases respectively, with 9 bases between them. DNA for the CDR3: TGTGCCAGCAGCTTCGGGGGTTCAGCCAAAAACATTCAGTACTTC. This translates into CASSFGGSAKNIQYF. Drawing the rest from reference TRBV11-2 and TRBJ2-4, the complete variable domain is EAGVAQSPRYKIIEKRQSVAFWCNPISGHATLYWYQQILGQGPKLLIQFQNNGVVDDSQLPKDRFSAERLKGVDSTLKIQPAKLEDSAVYLCASSFGGSAKNIQYFGAGTRLSVL.

This clone was seen only a few times. The chain uses TRBV6-5 and TRBJ2-1, with a weak D call TRBD2 (5 bases). The CDR3 extends over 14 amino acids. The V end lost 2 bases, the J end lost 7 bases, and 12 bases lay between the germline ends. Germline CDR1 reads MNHEY; CDR2 reads SVGAGI. CDR3 sequence (DNA): TGTGCCAGCAGTTACGGGCGGGCGCGAAATGAGCAGTTCTTC. Translation gives CASSYGRARNEQFF.

This clone appeared a few times. The rearrangement joins TRBV18 to TRBJ1-3, with a weak D call TRBD1 (6 bases). Trimming cost V 6 bases and J 4 bases, with 19 bases left between them. The CDR3 extends over 16 amino acids. CDR1 KGHSH and CDR2 LQKENI come from the germline V gene. The CDR3 DNA follows: TGTGCCAGCTCTGCCAACACCCAGGGGCGAGGAAACACCATATATTTT. This encodes CASSANTQGRGNTIYF.

This clone was counted only a few times. The gene calls are TRBV27 and TRBJ2-5; tentative D call: TRBD2 (5 bases). The V end was cut by 6 bases, the J end by 4 bases, with 15 bases between. This CDR3 has 14 amino acids. The V gene's germline CDR1 is MNHEY and CDR2 SMNVEV (reference sequence). The CDR3 DNA is TGTGCCAGCAGGCAACTCCCAGGAGGAGAGACCCAGTACTTC. Translating it yields CASRQLPGGETQYF.